The 5 T cell receptor beta chains reported below all come from one sample, sequenced in a study of T cell responses to AZD1222 COVID-19 vaccine. Profiling relied on immunoSEQ multiplex PCR, and the TCRdb table lists in-frame clones only, not all of them. The table shows about 150,000 clones, with roughly nine tenths occurring only once. The specimen comprised peripheral blood, sampled 28 days after the second AZD1222 dose. These receptors originate from an adult who received the AZD1222 COVID-19 vaccine.

The V and J genes are TRBV6-5 and TRBJ2-5, with 7 positions matching TRBD2. The V gene's germline CDR1 is MNHEY and CDR2 SVGAGI. The junction had 11 bases not matched to a gene; V was cut back by 11 bases and J by 2 bases. The CDR3 runs to 14 residues. The DNA for the CDR3 is TGTGCCCCTCCAGGGAGGGCGATACAAGAGACCCAGTACTTC. Encoded protein: CAPPGRAIQETQYF.

The chain carries TRBV6-5 and TRBJ1-3, with D perhaps matching TRBD1 (5 bases). V was pared by 8 bases and J by 0 bases, with 14 bases between. The CDR3 runs 15 residues. Germline CDR1 MNHEY, CDR2 SVGAGI. The CDR3 protein is CASGGDGSSGNTIYF. In DNA, the CDR3 is TGTGCCAGCGGGGGGGATGGGAGCTCTGGAAACACCATATATTTT.

V and J are TRBV12-5 and TRBJ2-2; D not resolved. The CDR3 is made up of 17 amino acids. V shed 0 bases and J shed 7 bases, with 18 bases lying between them. Germline CDR1 is LGHNT and CDR2 is FRNRAP. The CDR3 sequence is CASGLVLTRGRNGELFF. The DNA for the CDR3 is TGTGCTAGTGGTTTGGTACTTACCAGAGGAAGGAACGGGGAGCTGTTTTTT.

J is TRBJ1-1 and V is TRBV5-1; D remains ambiguous. The CDR3 has 14 amino acids. The V and J ends lost 5 bases and 6 bases respectively, with 17 bases between them. The germline gives CDR1 SGHRS, CDR2 YFSETQ. As DNA, the CDR3 is TGCGCCAGCAGGTATCCTGAGTGGGTTCCTGAAGCTTTCTTT. Its translation is CASRYPEWVPEAFF.

This chain connects TRBV7-9 to TRBJ1-4, with D possibly matching TRBD1 (5 bases). Germline V CDR1 and CDR2: SEHNR, FQNEAQ (reference sequence). The CDR3 extends over 14 amino acids. Trimming removed 6 bases from V and 6 bases from J, with 14 bases in between. In DNA form, the CDR3 reads TGTGCCAGCAGACCTGGACATCCCGATGAAAAACTGTTTTTT. The encoded protein is CASRPGHPDEKLFF.